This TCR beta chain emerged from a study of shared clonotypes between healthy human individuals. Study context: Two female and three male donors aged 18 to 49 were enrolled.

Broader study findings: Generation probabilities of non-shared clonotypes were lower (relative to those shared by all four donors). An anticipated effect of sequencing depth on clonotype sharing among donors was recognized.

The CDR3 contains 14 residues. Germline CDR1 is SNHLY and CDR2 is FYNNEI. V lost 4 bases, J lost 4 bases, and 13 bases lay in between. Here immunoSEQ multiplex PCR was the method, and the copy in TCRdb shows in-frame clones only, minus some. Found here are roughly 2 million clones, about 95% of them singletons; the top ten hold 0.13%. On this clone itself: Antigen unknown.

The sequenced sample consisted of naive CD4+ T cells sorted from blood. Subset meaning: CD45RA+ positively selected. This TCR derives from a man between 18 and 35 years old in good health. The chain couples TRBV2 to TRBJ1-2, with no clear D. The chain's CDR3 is CASSVTELPYGYTF. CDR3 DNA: TGTGCCAGCAGTGTTACTGAGTTGCCCTATGGCTACACCTTC.